Below are 29 T cell receptor beta chains sequenced from a single sample in a study of beta chain features in type 1 diabetes. Expressed TCRB transcripts got sequenced, as all isolated RNA was reverse transcribed. Sequencing used immunoSEQ multiplex PCR; TCRdb keeps in-frame clones, though not all of them. The data contain hundreds of thousands of clones, approximately 15% of them singletons. The sequencing sample was made of naive CD4+ T cells from blood. Every receptor here comes from a man aged 25 to 45 in good health.

The chain has TRBV9 and TRBJ2-5, with 7 bases aligning to TRBD2. The length of the CDR3 is 15 residues. Germline assignment: CDR1 SGDLS and CDR2 YYNGEE. V gave up 0 bases and J gave up 5 bases; unmatched junction bases: 7. The CDR3 DNA reads as TGTGCCAGCAGCGTAGGGGCGGGAGTAGGTGAGACCCAGTACTTC. Translated: CASSVGAGVGETQYF.

This clone was seen only a few times. The V call is TRBV27, the J call TRBJ2-4, with D uncertain. CDR3 length equals 14 residues. Germline V gives CDR1 MNHEY, CDR2 SMNVEV (reference sequence). Trimming removed 4 bases from V and 6 bases from J, with 13 bases in between. In DNA, the CDR3 is TGTGCCAGCAGTTGGGCGGACCGGAGAAACATTCAGTACTTC. It is translated as CASSWADRRNIQYF.

This clone occurred a few times. The chain recombines TRBV11-3 with TRBJ2-3, with D unclear. V lost 5 bases, J lost 0 bases, and 9 bases lay in between. The CDR3 is 14 residues long. Germline V gene sequence: CDR1 SGHNT, CDR2 YENEEA. The CDR3 bases are TGTGCCAGCAGCCTAACTCGTAGCACAGATACGCAGTATTTT. Translating gives CASSLTRSTDTQYF. Full variable domain (missing parts from reference TRBV11-3 and TRBJ2-3): EAGVVQSPRYKIIEKKQPVAFWCNPISGHNTLYWYLQNLGQGPELLIRYENEEAVDDSQLPKDRFSAERLKGVDSTLKIQPAELGDSAVYLCASSLTRSTDTQYFGPGTRLTVL.

This clone was picked up a small number of times. The genes are TRBV2 and TRBJ2-7; no definite D call. The V end lost 6 bases, the J end lost 3 bases, and 6 bases lay between the germline ends. Looked up from germline, CDR1 is SNHLY and CDR2 is FYNNEI. CDR3 length equals 11 residues. The CDR3 DNA sequence: TGTGCCAGCAGCGTTAACTACGAGCAGTACGTC. Encoded protein: CASSVNYEQYV.

The V call is TRBV25-1, the J call TRBJ1-3; D is unresolved. CDR3 length: 15 amino acids. Germline V gene sequence: CDR1 MGHDK, CDR2 SYGVNS. The V end was cut by 5 bases, the J end by 0 bases, with 11 bases between. The CDR3 loop is CASSKAGLSGNTIYF. CDR3 DNA sequence: TGTGCCAGCAGTAAGGCAGGCCTCTCTGGAAACACCATATATTTT.

The rearrangement links TRBV2 to TRBJ2-4, with a tentative D call TRBD2 (6 bases). This CDR3 is built from 16 residues. V was trimmed by 7 bases and J by 4 bases, leaving 20 bases between them. Germline values: CDR1 SNHLY, CDR2 FYNNEI. CDR3 loop: CASTPAWGDHKNIQYF. Written as DNA, the CDR3 is TGTGCCAGCACCCCGGCGTGGGGGGACCATAAAAACATTCAGTACTTC.

This clone occurred a few times. This sample also contains other DNA sequences that code for the same CDR3. CDR3 amino acids: CASSSSGRNTGELFF. The CDR3 DNA reads as TGTGCCAGCAGTTCTAGCGGAAGGAACACCGGGGAGCTGTTTTTT. The chain links TRBV5-4 to TRBJ2-2, with 7 positions matching TRBD2. J lost 1 base, V lost 5 bases, and 5 bases had no gene match. CDR3 length: 15 residues. Germline V CDR1 and CDR2: SGHNT, YYREEE (reference sequence).

The V call is TRBV7-2, the J call TRBJ2-7; D not certain. V shed 5 bases and J shed 6 bases, with 17 bases lying between them. There are 14 residues in the CDR3. Germline-derived CDR1 and CDR2 are SGHTA and FQGNSA. The CDR3 region is CASSPRLGLSEQYV. CDR3 nucleotides: TGTGCCAGCAGCCCTAGGCTGGGGTTGAGCGAGCAGTACGTC.

The CDR3 DNA reads TGTGCCAGCAGCTTTTATGCAGAGACCCAGTACTTC. Its protein is CASSFYAETQYF. The V call is TRBV5-6, the J call TRBJ2-5; D is uncertain. Germline CDR1 is SGHDT and CDR2 is YYEEEE. Between the trimmed V and J ends, which lost 2 bases and 4 bases, there was a span of 6 bases. The CDR3 runs to 12 residues.

This CDR3 reads CSAMTGGGYTF. CDR3 in DNA: TGCAGTGCTATGACAGGGGGTGGCTACACCTTC. V usage is TRBV20-1 and J usage is TRBJ1-2; TRBD1 agrees at 9 bases. Trimming removed 4 bases from V and 7 bases from J; junction bases left unmatched: 1. CDR3 length: 11 residues. Germline CDR1 is DFQATT and CDR2 is SNEGSKA (reference sequence).

The chain is built from TRBV5-1 and TRBJ2-7; either TRBD1 or TRBD2 may fit D (5 bases each). Per germline, CDR1 SGHRS and CDR2 YFSETQ. This CDR3 spans 14 amino acids. V was trimmed by 2 bases and J by 1 base, leaving 10 bases between them. As DNA, the CDR3 is TGCGCCAGCAGCTTCGGGACCGCTTCCTACGAGCAGTACTTC. Translated, it gives CASSFGTASYEQYF.

Comments on this clone: Other DNA sequences in the same sample also yield this CDR3. V is TRBV6-6 and J is TRBJ2-5; D not resolved. The CDR3 has 12 amino acids. The germline V gene has CDR1 MNHNY and CDR2 SVGAGI (reference sequence). Between the trimmed V and J ends, which lost 0 bases and 5 bases, there was a span of 4 bases. CDR3 residues: CASSYSSETQYF. The CDR3 DNA is TGTGCCAGCAGTTACTCGAGTGAGACCCAGTACTTC.

This sequence joins TRBV27 and TRBJ2-5, with unresolved D. The CDR3 is 13 amino acids. V lost 7 bases and J lost 2, with 11 bases in between. Germline assignment: CDR1 MNHEY and CDR2 SMNVEV (reference sequence). The CDR3 loop reads CASKDWSQETQYF. The DNA of the CDR3 is TGTGCCAGCAAAGACTGGAGTCAAGAGACCCAGTACTTC.

This clone was counted between two and nine times. The chain is built from TRBV7-3 and TRBJ2-1, with a weak D call TRBD2 (5 bases). Germline CDR1 reads SGHTA; CDR2 reads FQGTGA. V was shortened by 6 bases and J by 0 bases, with 9 bases between the two germline ends. The CDR3 has 14 amino acids. DNA for the CDR3: TGTGCCAGCAGTCCAGCGGCCTCCTACAATGAGCAGTTCTTC. It translates to CASSPAASYNEQFF.

This clone was picked up a small number of times. The chain employs TRBV13 and TRBJ2-5; a weak D match, TRBD2 (6 bases). The CDR3 extends over 13 amino acids. V shed 1 base and J shed 6 bases, with 9 bases lying between them. CDR1 is PRHDT, CDR2 FYEKMQ, per germline (reference sequence). The CDR3: CASSLVGRQTQYF. Written as DNA, the CDR3 is TGTGCCAGCAGCTTAGTCGGGAGACAGACCCAGTACTTC.

This clone was found a few times. Here the CDR3 DNA reads TGTGCCAGCAGCGAAAGGACTAGCGGGAGGTTCACAGATACGCAGTATTTT. This encodes CASSERTSGRFTDTQYF. The J gene is TRBJ2-3, the V gene TRBV7-9, with 14 bases that match TRBD2. The junction had 6 bases not matched to a gene; V was cut back by 5 bases and J by 2 bases. Germline V gene sequence: CDR1 SEHNR, CDR2 FQNEAQ (reference sequence). The CDR3 has 17 residues.

This clone was detected only a few times. The chain has TRBV30 and TRBJ1-4; the D gene is possibly TRBD1 (6 bases). CDR1 is GTSNPN, CDR2 SVGIG, per germline (reference sequence). This CDR3 is 16 amino acids long. V was shortened by 0 bases and J by 4 bases, with 15 bases between the two germline ends. The CDR3 coding sequence is TGTGCCTGGAGTGTACCCAGGGGCCGGGGTAATGAAAAACTGTTTTTT. Amino acids: CAWSVPRGRGNEKLFF.

This clone has a handful of counts. The identical CDR3 is also encoded by other nucleotide sequences in the sample. This chain joins TRBV15 and TRBJ2-5; 13 bases map to TRBD2. The CDR3 is 18 amino acids. Germline V gene lookup returns CDR1 LNHNV and CDR2 YYDKDF (reference sequence). V was pared by 1 base and J by 5 bases, with 10 bases of the junction left unmatched. The CDR3 sequence: CATSRGGGTSGVSETQYF. The CDR3 DNA reads TGTGCCACCAGCAGAGGTGGGGGGACTAGCGGGGTTTCGGAGACCCAGTACTTC.

There are a few counts of this clone. The rearrangement joins TRBV25-1 to TRBJ1-2; D is unresolved. Per the germline V gene, CDR1 is MGHDK and CDR2 is SYGVNS. The CDR3 runs 12 residues. V was clipped by 1 base and J by 9 bases, with 9 bases between them. CDR3 sequence (DNA): TGTGCCAGCAGTGAATTTGGGGAAAGCTACACCTTC. Translated, it gives CASSEFGESYTF.

The chain uses TRBV7-3 and TRBJ2-3; D may be TRBD2 (5 bases). This CDR3 comprises 15 residues. V dropped 0 bases and J dropped 4 bases, with 11 bases sitting between them. In germline, CDR1 is SGHTA, CDR2 FQGTGA. The CDR3 coding sequence is TGTGCCAGCAGCTTAACCCGGGAACAAGCAGATACGCAGTATTTT. It translates to CASSLTREQADTQYF. Using reference TRBV7-3 and TRBJ2-3 for the parts outside the CDR3, the full variable domain is GAGVSQTPSNKVTEKGKYVELRCDPISGHTALYWYRQSLGQGPEFLIYFQGTGAADDSGLPNDRFFAVRPEGSVSTLKIQRTERGDSAVYLCASSLTREQADTQYFGPGTRLTVL.

This clone was detected a few times. Sequence at one end of the junction differs from germline and may be a read error. The chain employs TRBV5-4 and TRBJ2-1; 9 bases agree with TRBD2. The germline V gene encodes CDR1 SGHNT and CDR2 YYREEE (reference sequence). This CDR3 has 15 amino acids. The CDR3 sequence: CASSAGTSPYDEQFF. CDR3 DNA sequence: TGTGCCAGCAGCGCCGGGACTAGCCCCTACGATGAGCAGTTCTTC.

As for this clone: The same CDR3 is also encoded by other DNA sequences in this sample. The chain uses TRBV29-1 and TRBJ2-3; 13 bases match TRBD2. With 5 bases clipped from V and 1 base from J, the junction kept 3 bases outside the gene matches. This CDR3 has 15 residues. Germline values: CDR1 SQVTM, CDR2 ANQGSEA. The CDR3 loop reads CSVLGLAGGTDTQYF. For the CDR3, the DNA is TGCAGCGTTCTCGGACTAGCGGGGGGCACAGATACGCAGTATTTT.

Comments on this clone: Other DNA sequences in this specimen translate into the identical CDR3. The chain recombines TRBV18 with TRBJ2-1; TRBD2 agrees at 8 bases. This CDR3 region has 15 residues. CDR1 is KGHSH, CDR2 LQKENI, per germline. The V segment lost 3 bases and the J segment 0 bases; nucleotides outside the gene matches: 1. CDR3 region: CASSPTSGSYNEQFF. The CDR3 bases are TGTGCCAGCTCACCCACTAGCGGCTCCTACAATGAGCAGTTCTTC.

This clone was detected a few times. The chain employs TRBV4-3 and TRBJ2-3; tentatively, D is TRBD2 (5 bases). V shed 0 bases and J shed 11 bases, with 15 bases lying between them. Looked up from germline, CDR1 is LGHNA and CDR2 is YSLEER. The CDR3 runs 14 residues. CDR3 in DNA: TGCGCCAGCAGCCAAGATCGGACTTTCAACTTGCAGTATTTT. Protein sequence: CASSQDRTFNLQYF.

The chain couples TRBV19 to TRBJ2-2, with TRBD2 as a possible D gene (6 bases). In germline, CDR1 is LNHDA, CDR2 SQIVND (reference sequence). Trimming removed 1 base from V and 4 bases from J, with 10 bases in between. CDR3 size: 15 residues. The CDR3 reads CASSIALAATGELFF. DNA for the CDR3: TGTGCCAGTAGTATAGCACTAGCTGCCACCGGGGAGCTGTTTTTT.

The gene calls are TRBV30 and TRBJ1-2, with D perhaps TRBD1 (6 bases). V lost 0 bases to trimming and J lost 8 bases, with 13 bases between them. Germline V gene lookup returns CDR1 GTSNPN and CDR2 SVGIG (reference sequence). CDR3 length equals 13 residues. As DNA, the CDR3 is TGTGCCTGGAGTGTACGAACAGGGCAGGGCTACACCTTC. Its protein product is CAWSVRTGQGYTF. The whole variable domain, remainder taken from reference TRBV30 and TRBJ1-2, is SQTIHQWPATLVQPVGSPLSLECTVEGTSNPNLYWYRQAAGRGLQLLFYSVGIGQISSEVPQNLSASRPQDRQFILSSKKLLLSDSGFYLCAWSVRTGQGYTFGSGTRLTVV.

This clone was observed a few times. The sample contains more than one DNA sequence encoding this CDR3. The rearrangement uses TRBV7-9 and TRBJ2-1; D not certain. The CDR3 is made up of 12 amino acids. V lost 5 bases to trimming and J lost 8 bases, with 10 bases between them. Germline lookup yields CDR1 SEHNR and CDR2 FQNEAQ (reference sequence). The CDR3 DNA reads TGTGCCAGCAGCCTAAGAAGGGATGAGCAGTTCTTC. It specifies CASSLRRDEQFF.

The gene calls are TRBV4-3 and TRBJ2-3, with TRBD1 identical over 7 bases. The CDR3 covers 13 residues. Germline lookup yields CDR1 LGHNA and CDR2 YSLEER. V was clipped by 6 bases and J by 5 bases; unmatched bases: 5. The DNA of the CDR3 is TGCGCCAGCAGTAGGGGGCAGGTAGATACGCAGTATTTT. Protein product: CASSRGQVDTQYF.

CDR3 amino acids: CASSYNAEQYV. The CDR3 coding sequence is TGTGCCAGCAGTTACAACGCCGAGCAGTACGTC. V usage is TRBV6-6 and J usage is TRBJ2-7; D is undetermined. CDR3 length: 11 residues. The V end lost 2 bases, the J end lost 6 bases, and 5 bases lay between the germline ends. Germline V gene data show CDR1 as MNHNY and CDR2 as SVGAGI (reference sequence).